The 5 T cell receptor beta chains reported below all come from one sample, sequenced in a study of early T cells in non-severe SARS-CoV-2 infection. From the 5' RACE reads, TCRdb called clonotypes with MiXCR, one entry per CDR3 protein. Altogether about 45,000 distinct CDR3 sequences are present, around a tenth being singletons, with the ten largest covering just over 20%. Material: whole blood. Receptors were obtained from an adult who was a healthcare worker with PCR-confirmed SARS-CoV-2 infection or an uninfected control (not recorded which).

The table lists this clonotype with many counts. This chain joins TRBV7-9 and TRBJ1-1; D unclear. The CDR3 sequence is 15 residues long. Germline CDR1 reads SEHNR; CDR2 reads FQNEAQ (reference sequence). The V gene lost 6 bases and the J gene lost 0 bases, with 14 bases spanning the gap. The CDR3 spells CASSPFRGLNTEAFF. The DNA for the CDR3 is TGTGCCAGCAGTCCTTTCCGAGGGTTGAACACTGAAGCTTTCTTT. Filled out from reference TRBV7-9 and TRBJ1-1, the complete variable domain reads DTGVSQNPRHKITKRGQNVTFRCDPISEHNRLYWYRQTLGQGPEFLTYFQNEAQLEKSRLLSDRFSAERPKGSFSTLEIQRTEQGDSAMYLCASSPFRGLNTEAFFGQGTRLTVV.

This clonotype was counted many times. J is TRBJ2-1 and V is TRBV21-1; the table's D call, TRBD1, was not checked against the DNA. TRBV21-1 is a listed pseudogene. The CDR3 runs to 20 residues. The CDR3 region has the DNA TGTGCCAGCAGCAATATGTCGGGACAGGGGGCGATTTTATATAGCAATGAGCAGTTCTTC. Encoded protein: CASSNMSGQGAILYSNEQFF.

This clonotype was seen more than once but under ten times. The J gene is TRBJ2-3, the V gene TRBV7-6; D unclear. The germline V gene encodes CDR1 SGHVS and CDR2 FNYEAQ. The CDR3 has 12 amino acids. V dropped 5 bases and J dropped 5 bases, with 8 bases sitting between them. The chain's CDR3 is CASSRLLDTQYF. CDR3 nucleotide sequence: TGTGCCAGCAGCCGGCTTTTAGATACGCAGTATTTT.

This clonotype occurred a few times. The chain carries TRBV5-4 and TRBJ1-1; D is ambiguous. The CDR3 runs 14 residues. CDR1 and CDR2 (germline): SGHNT, YYREEE (reference sequence). V lost 4 bases to trimming and J lost 7 bases, with 17 bases between them. The CDR3 sequence is CASSREGPSGEAFF. CDR3 in DNA: TGTGCCAGCAGCCGGGAAGGGCCCTCGGGTGAAGCTTTCTTT.

Many counts were recorded for this clonotype. The J gene is TRBJ1-1, the V gene TRBV28; D is unresolved. The V and J ends lost 6 bases and 2 bases respectively, with 7 bases between them. Germline V gene sequence: CDR1 MDHEN, CDR2 SYDVKM. The CDR3 totals 12 residues. The CDR3: CASSLTNTEAFF. The CDR3 DNA reads TGTGCCAGCAGCCTGACCAACACTGAAGCTTTCTTT.